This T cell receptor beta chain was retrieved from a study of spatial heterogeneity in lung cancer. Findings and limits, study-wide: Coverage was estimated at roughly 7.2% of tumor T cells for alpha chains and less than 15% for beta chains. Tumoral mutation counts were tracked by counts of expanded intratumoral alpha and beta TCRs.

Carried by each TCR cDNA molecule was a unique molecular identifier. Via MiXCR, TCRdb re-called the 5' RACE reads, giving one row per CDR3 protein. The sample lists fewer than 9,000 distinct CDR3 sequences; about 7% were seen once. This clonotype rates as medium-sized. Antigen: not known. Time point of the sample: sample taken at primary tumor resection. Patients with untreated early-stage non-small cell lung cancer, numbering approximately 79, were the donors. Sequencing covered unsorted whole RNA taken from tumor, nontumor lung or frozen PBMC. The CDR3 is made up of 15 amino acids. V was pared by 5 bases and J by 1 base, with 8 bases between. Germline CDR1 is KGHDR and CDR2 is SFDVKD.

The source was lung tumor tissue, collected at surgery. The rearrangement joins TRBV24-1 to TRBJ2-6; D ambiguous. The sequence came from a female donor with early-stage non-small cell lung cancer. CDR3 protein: CATSAGSSGANVLTF. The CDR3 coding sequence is TGTGCCACCAGTGCTGGATCATCTGGGGCCAACGTCCTGACTTTC.